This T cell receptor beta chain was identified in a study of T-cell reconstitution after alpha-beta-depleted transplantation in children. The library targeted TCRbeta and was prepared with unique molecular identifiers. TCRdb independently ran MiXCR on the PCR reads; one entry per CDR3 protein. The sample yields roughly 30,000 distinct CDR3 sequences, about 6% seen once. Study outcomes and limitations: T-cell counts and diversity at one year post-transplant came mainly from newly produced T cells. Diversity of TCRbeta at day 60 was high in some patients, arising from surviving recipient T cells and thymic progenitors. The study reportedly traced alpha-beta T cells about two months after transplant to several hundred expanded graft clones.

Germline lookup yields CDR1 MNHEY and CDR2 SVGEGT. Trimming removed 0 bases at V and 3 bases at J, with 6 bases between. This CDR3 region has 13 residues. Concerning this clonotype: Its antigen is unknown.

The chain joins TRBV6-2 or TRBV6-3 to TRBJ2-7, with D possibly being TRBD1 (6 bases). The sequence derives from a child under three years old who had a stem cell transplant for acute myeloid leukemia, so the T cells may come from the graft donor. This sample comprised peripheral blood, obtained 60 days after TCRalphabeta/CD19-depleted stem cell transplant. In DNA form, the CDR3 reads TGTGCCAGCAGTTACTCGGACAGCTACGAGCAGTACTTC. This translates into CASSYSDSYEQYF.